Listed below are T cell receptor beta chains from one sample, sequenced in a study of T cells in localized non-small cell lung cancer. Repertoires were generated with immunoSEQ multiplex PCR, while TCRdb's copy carries only in-frame clones and drops some. The sample records tens of thousands of clones, about 83% being singletons. The material was peripheral blood, obtained before any cancer treatment. The receptor set was obtained from a man between 40 and 70 years old with stage I lung adenocarcinoma. The CDR3 runs from the conserved cysteine through the conserved F or W. D genes are given only for firm matches. Part of the rows lack a size; the others show once, few, many or a class for expanded clones.

CASSASPVLAKNIQYF,TGTGCCAGCAGCGCTTCCCCGGTGCTAGCCAAAAACATTCAGTACTTC,NA,TRBV9,TRBJ2-4,NA
CAWSRLAGLSYNEQFF,TGTGCCTGGAGTAGACTAGCGGGCCTGAGTTACAATGAGCAGTTCTTC,TRBD2,TRBV30,TRBJ2-1,once
CASSLTAQVVTDTQYF,TGTGCCAGCAGCTTAACCGCGCAGGTCGTCACAGATACGCAGTATTTT,NA,TRBV7-3,TRBJ2-3,NA
CASSPRDDEQYF,TGTGCCAGCTCACCACGAGACGACGAGCAGTACTTC,NA,TRBV18,TRBJ2-7,NA
CASSVDGMGELFF,TGTGCCAGCAGCGTAGACGGGATGGGGGAGCTGTTTTTT,NA,TRBV9,TRBJ2-2,NA
CAWSIKGGDETQYF,TGTGCCTGGAGCATAAAAGGGGGCGATGAGACCCAGTACTTC,TRBD1,TRBV30,TRBJ2-5,NA
CSATGMGYEQYF,TGCAGCGCGACAGGGATGGGCTACGAGCAGTACTTC,TRBD1,TRBV29-1,TRBJ2-7,few
CASSVGQSGELFF,TGTGCCAGCAGTGTGGGGCAGTCCGGGGAGCTGTTTTTT,NA,TRBV2,TRBJ2-2,NA
CASSSSWALAGAKFF,TGTGCCAGCAGCTCCTCCTGGGCACTAGCGGGGGCAAAGTTCTTC,TRBD2,TRBV7-3,TRBJ2-1,NA
CASSLSGTSGTNEQFF,TGTGCCAGCAGCTTATCGGGGACTAGCGGGACGAATGAGCAGTTCTTC,TRBD2,TRBV11-3,TRBJ2-1,NA
CASSEGTPTNEKLFF,TGTGCCAGCAGTGAAGGCACTCCAACTAATGAAAAACTGTTTTTT,NA,TRBV25-1,TRBJ1-4,NA
CASSRRTSPGDTQYF,TGTGCCAGTAGTAGGAGGACTAGCCCCGGAGATACGCAGTATTTT,TRBD2,TRBV19,TRBJ2-3,NA
CASNSWGRNTEAFF,TGTGCCAGCAATTCCTGGGGGAGGAACACTGAAGCTTTCTTT,NA,TRBV27,TRBJ1-1,NA